This entry is about one T cell receptor beta chain. The protocol was immunoSEQ multiplex PCR, while the TCRdb copy is restricted to in-frame clones and leaves out a portion. The sample has 85,000 to 100,000 clones, roughly 95% seen once. This record belongs to a study of OX40 agonist ivuxolimab in advanced cancers. About the study: Aged roughly 23 to 79 with a mean of approximately 60 years, they were less than 90% male.

The V gene's germline CDR1 is KGHSH and CDR2 LQKENI. The CDR3 totals 18 residues. Trimming stripped 2 bases from V and 3 bases from J, with 20 bases between. The specimen was CD4+ or CD8+ T cells sorted from blood, collected in a trial of the OX40 agonist ivuxolimab. The chain combines TRBV18 with TRBJ1-5, with D possibly matching TRBD1 (6 bases). The receptor was derived from an adult with an advanced solid tumor such as melanoma, head and neck, liver or kidney cancer. CDR3 sequence (DNA): TGTGCCAGCTCACCAGAGGGGTCAGGGGTCGTCTACAATCAGCCCCAGCATTTT. Protein: CASSPEGSGVVYNQPQHF.